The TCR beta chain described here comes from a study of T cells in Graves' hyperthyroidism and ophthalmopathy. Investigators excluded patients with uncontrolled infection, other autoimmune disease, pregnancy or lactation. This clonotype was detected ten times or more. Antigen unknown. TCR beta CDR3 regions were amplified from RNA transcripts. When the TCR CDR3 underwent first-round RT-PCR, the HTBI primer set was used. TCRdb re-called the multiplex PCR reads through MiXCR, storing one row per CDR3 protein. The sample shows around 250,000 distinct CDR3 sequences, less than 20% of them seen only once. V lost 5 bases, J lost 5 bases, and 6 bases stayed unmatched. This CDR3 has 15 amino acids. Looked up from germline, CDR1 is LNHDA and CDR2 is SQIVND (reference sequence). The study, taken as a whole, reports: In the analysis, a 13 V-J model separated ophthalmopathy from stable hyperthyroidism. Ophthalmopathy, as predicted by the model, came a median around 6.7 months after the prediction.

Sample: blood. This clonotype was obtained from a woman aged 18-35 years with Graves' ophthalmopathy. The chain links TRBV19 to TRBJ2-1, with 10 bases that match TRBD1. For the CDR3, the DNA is TGTGCCAGTAGTGCGAGGGACAGGGGCCACAATGAGCAGTTCTTC. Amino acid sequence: CASSARDRGHNEQFF.